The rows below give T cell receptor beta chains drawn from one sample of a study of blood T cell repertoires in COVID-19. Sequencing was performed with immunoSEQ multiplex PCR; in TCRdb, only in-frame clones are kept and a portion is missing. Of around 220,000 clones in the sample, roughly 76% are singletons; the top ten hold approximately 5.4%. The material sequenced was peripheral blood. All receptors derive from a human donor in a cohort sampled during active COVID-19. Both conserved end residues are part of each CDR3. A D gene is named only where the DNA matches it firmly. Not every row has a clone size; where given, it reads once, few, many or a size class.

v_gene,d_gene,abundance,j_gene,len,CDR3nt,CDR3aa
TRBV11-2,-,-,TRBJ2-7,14,TGTGCCAGCAGCTTTCAGGTGGTATCTCTCGAGCAGTACTTC,CASSFQVVSLEQYF
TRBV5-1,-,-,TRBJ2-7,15,TGCGCCAGCAGCTTGACAGGACAGAGTTTCTACGAGCAGTACTTC,CASSLTGQSFYEQYF
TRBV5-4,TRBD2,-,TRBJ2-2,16,TGTGCCAGCAGCTCGGGACTAGCGGTGAACACCGGGGAGCTGTTTTTT,CASSSGLAVNTGELFF
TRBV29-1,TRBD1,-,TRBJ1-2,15,TGCAGCGTAGCGGGTTCGGGACAGCTTGACTATGGCTACACCTTC,CSVAGSGQLDYGYTF
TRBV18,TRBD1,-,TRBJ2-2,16,TGTGCCAGCTCACCCCTCGGGACAGGGAACACCGGGGAGCTGTTTTTT,CASSPLGTGNTGELFF
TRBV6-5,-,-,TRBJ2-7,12,TGTGCCAGCAGCGGGGGTACCTACGAGCAGTACTTC,CASSGGTYEQYF
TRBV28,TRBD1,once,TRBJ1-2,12,TGTGCCAGCAGTGCGACAGGGAGTGGCTACACCTTC,CASSATGSGYTF
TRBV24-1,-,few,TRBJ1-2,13,TGTGCCACCAGTGATACAGGGACCTATGGCTACACCTTC,CATSDTGTYGYTF
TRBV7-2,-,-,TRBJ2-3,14,TGTGCCAGCAGTCTAGGCGGGATCACAGATACGCAGTATTTT,CASSLGGITDTQYF
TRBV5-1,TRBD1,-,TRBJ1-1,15,TGCGCCAGCAGCCCGGGACAGGGTTCGACTATCGAAGCTTTCTTT,CASSPGQGSTIEAFF
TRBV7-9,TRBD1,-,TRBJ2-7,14,TGTGCCAGCAGCGCCAGGGGGAGCTCCTACGAGCAGTACTTC,CASSARGSSYEQYF
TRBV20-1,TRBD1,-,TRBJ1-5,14,TGCAGTGCTAGTGCAGGGGGGAGCAATCAGCCCCAGCATTTT,CSASAGGSNQPQHF
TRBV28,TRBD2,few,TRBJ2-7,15,TGTGCCAGCAGTTTCCCTAGCGGGAGTTCCAACGAGCAGTACTTC,CASSFPSGSSNEQYF